Below, 12 T cell receptor beta chains from the same sample are listed, as sequenced in a study of cytomegalovirus exposure and HLA in healthy donors. 13 Jbeta primers and 60 Vbeta primers were used for the PCR. Measured with immunoSEQ multiplex PCR; TCRdb has only the in-frame clones, and not every one. The data contain 150,000 to 200,000 clones, 70% to 85% of them seen just once; the ten biggest clones take up roughly 6.7%. The sequenced material came from PBMCs. The source is a man aged 45-65 years in good health and CMV-seropositive.

This clone was picked up one time. The V gene is TRBV7-9, the J gene TRBJ2-3; 7 bases line up with TRBD2. Losses at the gene ends were 5 bases for V and 2 bases for J; bases not matched to a gene: 7. The CDR3 runs 15 residues. CDR1 is SEHNR, CDR2 FQNEAQ, per germline (reference sequence). CDR3 sequence (DNA): TGTGCCAGCAGCCCCAGCCTAGCGGCCACAGATACGCAGTATTTT. This codes for CASSPSLAATDTQYF.

The chain carries TRBV5-1 and TRBJ2-1, with 10 bases aligning to TRBD2. Trimming at V came to 4 bases and at J to 0 bases, leaving 7 bases not matched to a gene. Germline values: CDR1 SGHRS, CDR2 YFSETQ. CDR3 length: 17 amino acids. CDR3: CASSPLAGGSSYNEQFF. The DNA for the CDR3 is TGCGCCAGCAGCCCTTTAGCGGGAGGAAGCTCCTACAATGAGCAGTTCTTC.

This clone has a single count. The CDR3 DNA is TGTGCCAGCAGACCGGACAGGGGGTCCCCCGGGGAGCTGTTTTTT. Its translation: CASRPDRGSPGELFF. J is TRBJ2-2 and V is TRBV14; 10 bases are a match to TRBD1. The trim removed 6 bases at V and 6 bases at J, leaving 7 bases unmatched. Germline CDR1 is SGHDN and CDR2 is FVKESK. There are 15 residues in the CDR3.

The chain joins TRBV9 to TRBJ1-3, with D unresolved. This CDR3 comprises 14 residues. CDR1 SGDLS and CDR2 YYNGEE come from the germline V gene. V was pared by 0 bases and J by 1 base, with 5 bases between. CDR3 protein: CASSVGTSGNTIYF. Here the CDR3 DNA reads TGTGCCAGCAGCGTAGGTACTTCTGGAAACACCATATATTTT.

This clone was recorded once. The chain joins TRBV19 to TRBJ2-7, with 7 bases that match TRBD2. V lost 4 bases, J lost 2 bases, and 5 bases stayed unmatched. The CDR3 runs to 14 residues. Germline lookup yields CDR1 LNHDA and CDR2 SQIVND (reference sequence). The CDR3 is CASSRGGKTYEQYF. The CDR3 nucleotides are TGTGCCAGTAGTAGGGGAGGGAAAACCTACGAGCAGTACTTC.

J is TRBJ2-1 and V is TRBV5-1, with TRBD2 matching over 11 bases. V trimming: 2 bases; J trimming: 10 bases; junction bases outside the gene matches: 5. Germline V gives CDR1 SGHRS, CDR2 YFSETQ. The CDR3 has 14 amino acids. The CDR3 coding sequence is TGCGCCAGCAGCTTCACTAGCGGGAGAGGAGAGCAGTTCTTC. This encodes CASSFTSGRGEQFF.

J is TRBJ2-5 and V is TRBV5-1; TRBD2 matches at 9 bases. V dropped 6 bases and J dropped 2; count of bases not matched to a gene: 8. CDR3 length equals 15 residues. Looked up from germline, CDR1 is SGHRS and CDR2 is YFSETQ. CDR3 in DNA: TGCGCCAGCACCCCGGTAGCGGGGGTACAAGAGACCCAGTACTTC. Protein: CASTPVAGVQETQYF.

With respect to this clone: This sample also contains other DNA sequences that code for the same CDR3. The V call is TRBV5-4, the J call TRBJ1-2, with 9 bases matching TRBD1. The CDR3 contains 13 residues. Germline V gives CDR1 SGHNT, CDR2 YYREEE (reference sequence). V shed 4 bases and J 5 bases; nucleotides not matched to a gene: 3. CDR3 nucleotide sequence: TGTGCCAGCAGCCCGGACAGGGGATATGGCTACACCTTC. It translates to CASSPDRGYGYTF.

The V call is TRBV4-1, the J call TRBJ2-2, with 11 nucleotides matching TRBD2. V shed 3 bases, J shed 1 base, and the junction held 1 base outside the gene matches. The CDR3 contains 16 residues. Germline lookup yields CDR1 MGHRA and CDR2 YSYEKL. CDR3 sequence (DNA): TGCGCCAGCAGCCAGGGACTAGCGGTGAACACCGGGGAGCTGTTTTTT. Translating gives CASSQGLAVNTGELFF.

CDR3 region: CASSPNYRDSYGYTF. The CDR3 nucleotides are TGTGCCAGCAGCCCCAATTACAGGGATAGCTATGGCTACACCTTC. This rearrangement joins TRBV5-5 to TRBJ1-2, with D maybe TRBD1 (6 bases). Germline V gene lookup returns CDR1 SGHKS and CDR2 YYEKEE (reference sequence). Trimming pared 4 bases from V and 4 bases from J, leaving 17 bases between. The CDR3 is made up of 15 amino acids.

The genes are TRBV6-6 and TRBJ2-6; a possible D gene is TRBD1 (6 bases). The CDR3 extends over 15 amino acids. The V end lost 7 bases, the J end lost 4 bases, and 14 bases lay between the germline ends. From germline, CDR1 is MNHNY and CDR2 SVGAGI (reference sequence). This CDR3 reads CASINRVAGANVLTF. The CDR3 DNA sequence: TGTGCCAGCATCAACAGGGTAGCGGGGGCCAACGTCCTGACTTTC.

This CDR3 is CASSLGDRATNYGYTF. Written as DNA, the CDR3 is TGTGCCAGCAGCTTGGGGGACAGGGCCACTAACTATGGCTACACCTTC. The V gene is TRBV7-9, the J gene TRBJ1-2; the match to TRBD1 covers 9 bases. This CDR3 is 16 amino acids long. J lost 0 bases, V lost 3 bases, and 5 bases had no gene match. Germline V gives CDR1 SEHNR, CDR2 FQNEAQ (reference sequence).